This T cell receptor beta chain was recorded in a study of T-cell reconstitution after alpha-beta-depleted transplantation in children. Study-level results: Several hundred expanded graft clones reportedly gave rise to the alpha-beta T cells present about two months after transplant. By one year post-transplant, T-cell counts and diversity largely arose from T cells that were newly produced.

For TCRbeta, the library was prepared with unique molecular identifiers. TCRdb passed the PCR reads through MiXCR, listing each CDR3 protein once. This sample carries over 450,000 distinct CDR3 sequences, more than 9% of them seen once, and the ten largest clones take around 2%. Germline V CDR1 and CDR2: SGHTA, FQGNSA. V was cut by 1 base and J by 3 bases, with 9 bases left in between. The CDR3 runs 15 residues. This clonotype was counted ten times or more. Its antigen is not known. This specimen was PBMCs, taken before TCRalphabeta/CD19-depleted stem cell transplant. This TCR derives from a child aged 2 to 9 with inherited bone marrow failure, due to receive a stem cell transplant. The gene calls are TRBV7-2 and TRBJ2-2; possible D gene TRBD1, 6 bases. For the CDR3, the DNA is TGTGCCAGCAGCTTAGTCAGGGGTGACACCGGGGAGCTGTTTTTT. This sequence encodes CASSLVRGDTGELFF.